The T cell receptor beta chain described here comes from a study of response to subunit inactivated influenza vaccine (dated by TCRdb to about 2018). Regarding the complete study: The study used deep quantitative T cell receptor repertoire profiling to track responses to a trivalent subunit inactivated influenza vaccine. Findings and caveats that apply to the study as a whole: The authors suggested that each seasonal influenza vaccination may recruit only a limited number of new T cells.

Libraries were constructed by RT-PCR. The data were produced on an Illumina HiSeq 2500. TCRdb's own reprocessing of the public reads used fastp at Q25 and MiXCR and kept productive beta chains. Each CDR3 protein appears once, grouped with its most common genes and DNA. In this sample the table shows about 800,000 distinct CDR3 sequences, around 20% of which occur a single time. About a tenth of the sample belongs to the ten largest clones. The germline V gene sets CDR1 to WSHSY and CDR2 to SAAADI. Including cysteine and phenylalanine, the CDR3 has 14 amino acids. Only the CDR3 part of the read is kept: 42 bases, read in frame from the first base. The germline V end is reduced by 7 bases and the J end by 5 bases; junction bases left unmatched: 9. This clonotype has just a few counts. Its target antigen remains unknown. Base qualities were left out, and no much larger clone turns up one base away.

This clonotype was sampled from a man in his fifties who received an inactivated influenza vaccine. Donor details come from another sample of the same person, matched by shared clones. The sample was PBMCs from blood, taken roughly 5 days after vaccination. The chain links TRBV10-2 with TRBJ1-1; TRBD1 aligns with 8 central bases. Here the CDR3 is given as CASTHRDRSTEAFF. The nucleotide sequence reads TGCGCCAGCACCCACCGGGACAGGTCAACTGAAGCTTTCTTT.